This T cell receptor (beta chain) was observed in a study of CD8+ T cells in alopecia areata. Losses at the gene ends were 1 base for V and 3 bases for J; bases not matched to a gene: 4. The CDR3 length is 16 residues. The V gene's germline CDR1 is ENHRY and CDR2 SYGVKD. Specimens obtained from alopecia areata patients comprised lesional scalp punch biopsies and peripheral blood. Sequencing templates came from extracted RNA that was reverse transcribed into cDNA. Using immunoSEQ multiplex PCR, the repertoire was profiled, and TCRdb retains in-frame clones only, with some absent. The repertoire holds 150,000 to 200,000 clones, with roughly 66% as singletons.

The material was CD8+ T cells sorted from blood, obtained at week 0. The source of this sequence is a human donor with alopecia areata. The chain has TRBV10-3 and TRBJ2-1; TRBD2 matches 9 bases. The CDR3 spells CAISEYRLADYNEQFF. CDR3 nucleotide sequence: TGTGCCATCAGTGAGTACAGACTAGCGGACTACAATGAGCAGTTCTTC.